One T cell receptor (beta chain) is described in this entry. This record comes from a study of shared clonotypes between healthy human individuals. CD45RO-negative cells were positively selected for CCR7, leaving out terminally differentiated effector memory CD45RA+ cells. Libraries were prepared by immunoSEQ multiplex PCR; TCRdb keeps only in-frame clonotypes and omits some of them. The profile covers about 590,000 clones, with roughly 95% appearing a single time and roughly 0.1% taken by the ten largest. CDR3 length: 14 residues. Germline loops: CDR1 MNHEY, CDR2 SMNVEV (reference sequence). Trimming removed 5 bases from V and 10 bases from J, with 19 bases in between.

The sequence came from a woman younger than 45 in good health. The sample taken for sequencing was naive CD8+ T cells sorted from blood. V and J are TRBV27 and TRBJ2-3; a possible D gene is TRBD2 (5 bases). CDR3 in amino acids: CASSGLDPTDSQYF. CDR3 DNA: TGTGCCAGCAGTGGACTGGACCCCACCGATTCGCAGTATTTT.